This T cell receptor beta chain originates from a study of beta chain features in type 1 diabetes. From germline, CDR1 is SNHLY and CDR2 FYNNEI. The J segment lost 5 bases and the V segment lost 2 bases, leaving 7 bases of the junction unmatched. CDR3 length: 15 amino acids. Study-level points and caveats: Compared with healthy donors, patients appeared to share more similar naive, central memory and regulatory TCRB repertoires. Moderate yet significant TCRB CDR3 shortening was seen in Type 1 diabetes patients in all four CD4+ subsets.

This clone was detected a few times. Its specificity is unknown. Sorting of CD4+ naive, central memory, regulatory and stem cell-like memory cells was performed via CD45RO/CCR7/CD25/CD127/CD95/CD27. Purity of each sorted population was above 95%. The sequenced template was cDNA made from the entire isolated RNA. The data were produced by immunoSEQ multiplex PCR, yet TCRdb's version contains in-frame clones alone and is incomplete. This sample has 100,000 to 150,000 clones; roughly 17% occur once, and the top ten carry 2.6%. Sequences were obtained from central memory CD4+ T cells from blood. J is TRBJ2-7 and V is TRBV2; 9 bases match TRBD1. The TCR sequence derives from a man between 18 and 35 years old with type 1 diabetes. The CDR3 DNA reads TGTGCCAGCAGTGAATGGGGACAGGGAGGGGACGAGCAGTACTTC. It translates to CASSEWGQGGDEQYF.